The entry that follows covers one T cell receptor (beta chain) sequence. Its target is unknown. The entry originates in a study of cytomegalovirus exposure and HLA in healthy donors. Whole-study results and caveats: Later genetic work tied a missense DCLRE1C variant to beta-chain V and J trimming. Sequences of the TCR beta chain were said to predict the HLA-A and HLA-B alleles of most subjects accurately. A prior analysis recorded that most TCR beta V segments were productive about 90% or about 30% of the time.

It was with 60 Vbeta and 13 Jbeta primers that the PCR ran. Sequenced by immunoSEQ multiplex PCR; TCRdb stores in-frame clones only, minus some. The sample comprises some 150,000 clones, approximately 80% of which are singletons, and around 2.5% rests with the top ten. The CDR3 loop spans 16 amino acids. With 2 bases clipped from V and 3 bases from J, the junction kept 6 bases outside the gene matches. Germline CDR1 SGHRS, CDR2 YFSETQ. Sequencing was done on a sample of PBMCs. The genes are TRBV5-1 and TRBJ2-5; 11 bases are shared with TRBD2. This clonotype originated in a boy aged 2 to 9 in good health and CMV-seronegative. Here the CDR3 reads CASSFGLAGDEETQYF. CDR3 DNA sequence: TGCGCCAGCAGCTTTGGACTAGCGGGCGATGAAGAGACCCAGTACTTC.